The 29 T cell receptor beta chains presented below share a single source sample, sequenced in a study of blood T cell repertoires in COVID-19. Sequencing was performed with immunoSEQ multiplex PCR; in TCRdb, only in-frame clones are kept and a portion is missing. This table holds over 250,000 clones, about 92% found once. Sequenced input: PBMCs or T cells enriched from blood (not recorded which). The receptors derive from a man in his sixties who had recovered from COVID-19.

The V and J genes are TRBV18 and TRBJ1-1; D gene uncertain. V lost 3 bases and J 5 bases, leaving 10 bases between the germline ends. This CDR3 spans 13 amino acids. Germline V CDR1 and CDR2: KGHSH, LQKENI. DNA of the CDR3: TGTGCCAGCTCACCCTCCCCGGGAACTGAAGCTTTCTTT. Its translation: CASSPSPGTEAFF.

DNA for the CDR3: TGTGCCAGCACCCTGGGAGGGCCAACCTATTACAATGAGCAGTTCTTC. Translating it yields CASTLGGPTYYNEQFF. V gene TRBV27 combines with J gene TRBJ2-1; 7 bases fit TRBD2. The J segment lost 4 bases and the V segment lost 7 bases, leaving 13 bases of the junction unmatched. The CDR3 spans 16 residues. CDR1 and CDR2 (germline): MNHEY, SMNVEV (reference sequence).

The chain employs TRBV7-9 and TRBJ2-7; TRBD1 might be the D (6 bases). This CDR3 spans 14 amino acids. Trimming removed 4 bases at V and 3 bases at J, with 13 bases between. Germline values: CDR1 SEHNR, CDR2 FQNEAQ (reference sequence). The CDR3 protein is CASSSTGQGYEQYF. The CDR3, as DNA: TGTGCCAGCAGCTCCACGGGACAAGGCTACGAGCAGTACTTC. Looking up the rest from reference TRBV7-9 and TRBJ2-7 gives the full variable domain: DTGVSQNPRHKITKRGQNVTFRCDPISEHNRLYWYRQTLGQGPEFLTYFQNEAQLEKSRLLSDRFSAERPKGSFSTLEIQRTEQGDSAMYLCASSSTGQGYEQYFGPGTRLTVT.

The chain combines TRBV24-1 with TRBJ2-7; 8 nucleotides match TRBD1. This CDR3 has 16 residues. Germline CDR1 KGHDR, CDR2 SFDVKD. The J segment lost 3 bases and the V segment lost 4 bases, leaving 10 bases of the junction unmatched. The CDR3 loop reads CATSDRGQGGRYEQYF. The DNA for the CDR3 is TGTGCCACCAGTGACCGTGGACAGGGTGGACGCTACGAGCAGTACTTC.

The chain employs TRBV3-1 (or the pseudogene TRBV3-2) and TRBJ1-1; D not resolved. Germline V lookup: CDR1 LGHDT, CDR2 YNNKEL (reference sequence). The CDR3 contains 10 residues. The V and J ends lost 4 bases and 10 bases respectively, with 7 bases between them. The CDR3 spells CASSPRGAFF. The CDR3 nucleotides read TGTGCCAGCAGCCCGCGAGGAGCTTTCTTT.

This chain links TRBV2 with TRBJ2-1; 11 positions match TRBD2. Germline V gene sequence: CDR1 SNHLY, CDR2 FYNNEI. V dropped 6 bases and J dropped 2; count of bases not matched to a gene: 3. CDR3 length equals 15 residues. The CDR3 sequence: CASRHSGGAYNEQFF. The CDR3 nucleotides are TGTGCCAGCAGACATAGCGGGGGGGCCTACAATGAGCAGTTCTTC. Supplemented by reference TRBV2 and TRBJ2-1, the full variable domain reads EPEVTQTPSHQVTQMGQEVILRCVPISNHLYFYWYRQILGQKVEFLVSFYNNEISEKSEIFDDQFSVERPDGSNFTLKIRSTKLEDSAMYFCASRHSGGAYNEQFFGPGTRLTVL.

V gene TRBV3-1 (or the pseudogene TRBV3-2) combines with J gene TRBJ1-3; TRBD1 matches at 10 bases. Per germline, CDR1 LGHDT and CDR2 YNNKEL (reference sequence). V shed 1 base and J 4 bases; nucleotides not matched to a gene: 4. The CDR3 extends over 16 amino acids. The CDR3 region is CASSQAGTGAGNTIYF. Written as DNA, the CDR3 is TGTGCCAGCAGCCAAGCCGGGACAGGGGCCGGAAACACCATATATTTT.

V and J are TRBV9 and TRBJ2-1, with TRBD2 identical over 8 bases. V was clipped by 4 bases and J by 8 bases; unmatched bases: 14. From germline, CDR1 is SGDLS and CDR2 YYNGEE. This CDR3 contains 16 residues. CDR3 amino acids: CASSLGGAGVVDEQFF. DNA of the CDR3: TGTGCCAGCAGCCTCGGGGGAGCGGGAGTCGTGGATGAGCAGTTCTTC.

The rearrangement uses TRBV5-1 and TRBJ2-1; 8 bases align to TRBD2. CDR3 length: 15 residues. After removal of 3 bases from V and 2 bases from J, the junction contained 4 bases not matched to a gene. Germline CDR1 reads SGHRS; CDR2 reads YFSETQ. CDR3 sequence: CASSSTSGTYNEQFF. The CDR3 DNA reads TGCGCCAGCAGCTCTACTAGCGGAACCTACAATGAGCAGTTCTTC.

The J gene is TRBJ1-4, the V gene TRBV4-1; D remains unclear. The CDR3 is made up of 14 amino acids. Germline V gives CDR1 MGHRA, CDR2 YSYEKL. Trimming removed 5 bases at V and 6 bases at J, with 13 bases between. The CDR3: CASSFTANDEKLFF. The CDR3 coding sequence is TGCGCCAGCAGCTTTACAGCAAACGATGAAAAACTGTTTTTT.

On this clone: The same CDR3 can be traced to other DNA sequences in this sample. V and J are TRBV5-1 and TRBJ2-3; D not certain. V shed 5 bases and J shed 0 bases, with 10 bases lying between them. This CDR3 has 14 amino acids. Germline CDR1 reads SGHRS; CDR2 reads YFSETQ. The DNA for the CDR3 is TGCGCCAGCAGGGAATTAGCTAGCACAGATACGCAGTATTTT. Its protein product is CASRELASTDTQYF.

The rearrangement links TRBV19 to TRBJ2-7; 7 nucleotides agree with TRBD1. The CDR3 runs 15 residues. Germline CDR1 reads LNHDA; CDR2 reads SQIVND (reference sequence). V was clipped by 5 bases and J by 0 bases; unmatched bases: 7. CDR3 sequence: CASSPRTGNSYEQYF. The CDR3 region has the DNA TGTGCCAGTAGTCCGCGGACAGGAAACTCCTACGAGCAGTACTTC.

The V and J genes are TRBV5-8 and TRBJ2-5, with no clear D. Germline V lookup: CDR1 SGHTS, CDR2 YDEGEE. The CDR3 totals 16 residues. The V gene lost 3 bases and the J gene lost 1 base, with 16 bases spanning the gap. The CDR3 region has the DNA TGTGCCAGCAGCTCCCCCTTACAGAACACCCAAGAGACCCAGTACTTC. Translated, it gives CASSSPLQNTQETQYF.

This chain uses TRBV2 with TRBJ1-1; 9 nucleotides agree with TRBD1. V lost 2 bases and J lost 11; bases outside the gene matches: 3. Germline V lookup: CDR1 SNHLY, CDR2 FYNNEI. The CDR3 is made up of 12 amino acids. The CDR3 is CASSETGGTAFF. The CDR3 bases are TGTGCCAGCAGTGAAACAGGGGGCACGGCTTTCTTT.

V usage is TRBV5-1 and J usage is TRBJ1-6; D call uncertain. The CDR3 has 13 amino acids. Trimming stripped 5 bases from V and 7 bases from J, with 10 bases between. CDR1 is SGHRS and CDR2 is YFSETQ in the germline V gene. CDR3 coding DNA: TGCGCCAGCAGGGAGTTAGACAATTCACCCCTCCACTTT. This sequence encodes CASRELDNSPLHF.

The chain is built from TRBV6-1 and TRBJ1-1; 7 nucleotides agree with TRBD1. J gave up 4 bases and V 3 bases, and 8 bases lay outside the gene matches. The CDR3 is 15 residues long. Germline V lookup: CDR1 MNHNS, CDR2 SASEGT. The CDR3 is CASSDQTGIGTEAFF. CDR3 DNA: TGTGCCAGCAGTGACCAGACAGGGATCGGCACTGAAGCTTTCTTT.

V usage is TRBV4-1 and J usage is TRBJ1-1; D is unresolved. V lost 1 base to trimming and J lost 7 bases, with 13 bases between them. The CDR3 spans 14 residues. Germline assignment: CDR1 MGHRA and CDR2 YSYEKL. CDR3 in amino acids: CASSQVSSELEAFF. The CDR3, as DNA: TGCGCCAGCAGCCAAGTATCCAGCGAACTTGAAGCTTTCTTT.

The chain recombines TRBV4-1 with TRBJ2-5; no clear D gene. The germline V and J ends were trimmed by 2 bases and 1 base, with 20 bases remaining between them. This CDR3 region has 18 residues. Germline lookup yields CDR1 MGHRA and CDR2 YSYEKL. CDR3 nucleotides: TGCGCCAGCAGCCAACTCCCTGAAATAAGAGTTGGCCAAGAGACCCAGTACTTC. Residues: CASSQLPEIRVGQETQYF.

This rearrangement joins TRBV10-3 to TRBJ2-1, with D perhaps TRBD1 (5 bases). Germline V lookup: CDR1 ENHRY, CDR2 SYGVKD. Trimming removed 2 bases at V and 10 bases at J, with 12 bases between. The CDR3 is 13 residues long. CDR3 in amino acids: CAISEAQGREQFF. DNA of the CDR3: TGTGCCATCAGTGAGGCCCAGGGTCGGGAGCAGTTCTTC.

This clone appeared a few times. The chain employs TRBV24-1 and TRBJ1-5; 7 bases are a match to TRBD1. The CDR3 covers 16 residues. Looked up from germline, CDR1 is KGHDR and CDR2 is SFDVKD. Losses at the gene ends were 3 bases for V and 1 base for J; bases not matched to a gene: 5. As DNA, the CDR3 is TGTGCCACCAGTGATGGAGGGGGCGGGAGCAATCAGCCCCAGCATTTT. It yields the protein CATSDGGGGSNQPQHF.

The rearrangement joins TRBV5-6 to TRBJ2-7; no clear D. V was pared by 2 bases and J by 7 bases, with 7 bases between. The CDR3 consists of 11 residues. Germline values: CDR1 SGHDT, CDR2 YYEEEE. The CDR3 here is CASSFVREQYF. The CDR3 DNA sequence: TGTGCCAGCAGCTTCGTTCGGGAGCAGTACTTC. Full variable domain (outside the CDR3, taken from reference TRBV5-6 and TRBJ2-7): DAGVTQSPTHLIKTRGQQVTLRCSPKSGHDTVSWYQQALGQGPQFIFQYYEEEERQRGNFPDRFSGHQFPNYSSELNVNALLLGDSALYLCASSFVREQYFGPGTRLTVT.

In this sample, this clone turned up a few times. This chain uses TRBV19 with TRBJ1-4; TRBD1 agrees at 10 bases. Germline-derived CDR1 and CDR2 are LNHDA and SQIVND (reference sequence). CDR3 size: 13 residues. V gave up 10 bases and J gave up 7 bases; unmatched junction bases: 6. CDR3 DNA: TGTGCCAATTCCCGGGACAGGGGTGAAAAACTGTTTTTT. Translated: CANSRDRGEKLFF.

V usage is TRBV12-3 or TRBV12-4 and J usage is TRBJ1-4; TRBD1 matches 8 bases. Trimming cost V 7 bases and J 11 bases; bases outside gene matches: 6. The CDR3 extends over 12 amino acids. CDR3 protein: CASNGQGGKLFF. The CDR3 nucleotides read TGTGCCAGCAATGGACAGGGAGGGAAACTGTTTTTT.

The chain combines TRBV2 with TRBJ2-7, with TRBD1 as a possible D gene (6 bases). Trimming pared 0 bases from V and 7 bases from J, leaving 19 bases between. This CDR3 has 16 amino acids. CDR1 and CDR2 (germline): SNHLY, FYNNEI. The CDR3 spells CASSEAQGRVYWEQYF. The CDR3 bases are TGTGCCAGCAGTGAAGCACAGGGCAGGGTGTACTGGGAGCAGTACTTC.

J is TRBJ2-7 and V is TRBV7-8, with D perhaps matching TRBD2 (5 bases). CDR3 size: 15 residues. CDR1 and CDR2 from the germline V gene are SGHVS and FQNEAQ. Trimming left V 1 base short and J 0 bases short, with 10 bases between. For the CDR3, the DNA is TGTGCCAGCAGCTTAGGGATAGGGAGCTCCTACGAGCAGTACTTC. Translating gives CASSLGIGSSYEQYF.

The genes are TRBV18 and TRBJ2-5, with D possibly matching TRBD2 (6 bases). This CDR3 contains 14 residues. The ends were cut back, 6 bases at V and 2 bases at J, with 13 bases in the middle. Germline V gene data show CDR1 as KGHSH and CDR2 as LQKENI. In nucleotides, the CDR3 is TGTGCCAGCTCGCAGAGCGGAGGGCAAGAGACCCAGTACTTC. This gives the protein CASSQSGGQETQYF.

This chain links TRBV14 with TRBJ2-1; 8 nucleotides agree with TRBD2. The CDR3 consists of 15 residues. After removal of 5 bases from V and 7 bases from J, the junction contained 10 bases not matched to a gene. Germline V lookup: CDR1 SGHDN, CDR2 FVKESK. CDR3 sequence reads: CASSSSGRSTNEQFF. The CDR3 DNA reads TGTGCCAGCAGCTCCAGCGGGAGAAGTACGAATGAGCAGTTCTTC.

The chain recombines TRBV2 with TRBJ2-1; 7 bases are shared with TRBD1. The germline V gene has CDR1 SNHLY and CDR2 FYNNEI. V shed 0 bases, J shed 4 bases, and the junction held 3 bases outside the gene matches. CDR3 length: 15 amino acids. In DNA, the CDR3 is TGTGCCAGCAGTGAAGCCGGGACAGCGTACAATGAGCAGTTCTTC. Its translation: CASSEAGTAYNEQFF. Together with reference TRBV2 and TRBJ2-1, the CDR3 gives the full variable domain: EPEVTQTPSHQVTQMGQEVILRCVPISNHLYFYWYRQILGQKVEFLVSFYNNEISEKSEIFDDQFSVERPDGSNFTLKIRSTKLEDSAMYFCASSEAGTAYNEQFFGPGTRLTVL.

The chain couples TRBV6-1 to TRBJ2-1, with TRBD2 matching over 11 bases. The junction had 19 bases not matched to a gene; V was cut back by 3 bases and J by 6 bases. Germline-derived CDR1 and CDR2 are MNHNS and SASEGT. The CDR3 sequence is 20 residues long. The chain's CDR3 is CASSDPPVSGRVGSGNEQFF. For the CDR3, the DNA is TGTGCCAGCAGTGATCCCCCGGTTAGCGGGAGGGTGGGATCGGGCAATGAGCAGTTCTTC.